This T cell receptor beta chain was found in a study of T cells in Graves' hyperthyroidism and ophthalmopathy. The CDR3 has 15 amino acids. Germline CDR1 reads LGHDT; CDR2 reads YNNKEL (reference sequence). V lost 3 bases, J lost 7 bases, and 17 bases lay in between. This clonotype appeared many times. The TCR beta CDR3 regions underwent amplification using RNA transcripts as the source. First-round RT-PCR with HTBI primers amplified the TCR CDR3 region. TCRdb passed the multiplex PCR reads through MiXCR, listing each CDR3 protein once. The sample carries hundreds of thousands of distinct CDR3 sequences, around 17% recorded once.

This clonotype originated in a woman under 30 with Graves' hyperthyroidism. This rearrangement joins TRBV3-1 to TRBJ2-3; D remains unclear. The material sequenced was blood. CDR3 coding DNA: TGTGCCAGCAGCCATTCTCCGGGCTACCAATATACGCAGTATTTT. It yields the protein CASSHSPGYQYTQYF.